This entry features one TCR beta chain sequence. Its matching antigen is unknown. The data stem from a study of T cells in Graves' hyperthyroidism and ophthalmopathy. Study results and caveats: The model forecast ophthalmopathy, anticipating it by a median roughly 6.3 months before onset.

Amplification targeted TCR beta CDR3 regions from RNA transcripts. The study used the HTBI primer set for a first-round RT-PCR of the TCR CDR3. TCRdb itself ran the multiplex PCR reads through MiXCR, one entry per CDR3 protein. The table has a few hundred thousand distinct CDR3 sequences, around 16% seen once. The TCR comes from a woman between 25 and 40 years old with Graves' hyperthyroidism. The material sequenced was blood.

The CDR3 loop is CASSEGSGLNTEAFF. CDR3 DNA sequence: TGTGCCAGCAGTGAAGGTTCCGGGCTGAACACTGAAGCTTTCTTT. The chain has TRBV25-1 and TRBJ1-1; D ambiguous. Germline V gives CDR1 MGHDK, CDR2 SYGVNS. Trimming took off 2 bases at V and 0 bases at J, with 10 bases between the two ends. The CDR3 extends over 15 amino acids.